This T cell receptor (beta chain) is drawn from a study of CD8 T cells in ankylosing spondylitis. Study results and limitations: Blood of patients with ankylosing spondylitis appeared to be characterized by a TCR beta motif of eight highly homologous variants.

There are a few counts of this clonotype. Its antigen is currently unknown. Making the TCR beta libraries involved quantitative 5'-RACE with molecular barcodes. Via MiXCR, TCRdb re-called the 5' RACE reads, giving one row per CDR3 protein. This sample has 700,000 to 850,000 distinct CDR3 sequences; 10% to 15% occur once, and the top ten carry more than 0.5%. Per germline, CDR1 SGHTA and CDR2 FQGNSA. The CDR3 is made up of 16 amino acids. Unmatched junction bases numbered 7, after V lost 6 bases and J lost 1 base. V and J are TRBV7-2 and TRBJ1-1; 11 bases fit TRBD1. Sequenced input: blood, either unsorted or a sorted T cell fraction (not recorded which). The source of this sequence is a male donor with ankylosing spondylitis. This CDR3 reads CASSTGTGGGNTEAFF. CDR3 nucleotides: TGTGCCAGCAGTACCGGGACAGGGGGTGGGAACACTGAAGCTTTCTTT.